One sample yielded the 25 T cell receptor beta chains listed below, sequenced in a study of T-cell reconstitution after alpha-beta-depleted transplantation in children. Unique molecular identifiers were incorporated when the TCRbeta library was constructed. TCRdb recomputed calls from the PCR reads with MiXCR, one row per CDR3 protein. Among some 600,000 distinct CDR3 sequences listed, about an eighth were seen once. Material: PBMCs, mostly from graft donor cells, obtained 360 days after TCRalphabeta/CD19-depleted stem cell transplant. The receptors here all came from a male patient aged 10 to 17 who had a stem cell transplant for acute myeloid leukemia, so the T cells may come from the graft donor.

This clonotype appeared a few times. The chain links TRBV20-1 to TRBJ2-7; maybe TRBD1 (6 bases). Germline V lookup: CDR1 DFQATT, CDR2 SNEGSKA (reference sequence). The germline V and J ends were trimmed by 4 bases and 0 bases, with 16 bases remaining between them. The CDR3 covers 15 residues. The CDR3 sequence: CSAKGGQSLSYEQYF. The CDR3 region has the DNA TGCAGTGCTAAGGGTGGACAGTCTCTCTCCTACGAGCAGTACTTC.

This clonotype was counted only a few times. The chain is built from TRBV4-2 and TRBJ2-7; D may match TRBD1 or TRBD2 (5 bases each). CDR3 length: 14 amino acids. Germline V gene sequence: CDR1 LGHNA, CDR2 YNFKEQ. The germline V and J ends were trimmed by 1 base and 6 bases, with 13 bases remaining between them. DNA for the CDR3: TGTGCCAGCAGCCAAGCCTCCGGGACGAGCGAGCAGTACTTC. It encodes CASSQASGTSEQYF.

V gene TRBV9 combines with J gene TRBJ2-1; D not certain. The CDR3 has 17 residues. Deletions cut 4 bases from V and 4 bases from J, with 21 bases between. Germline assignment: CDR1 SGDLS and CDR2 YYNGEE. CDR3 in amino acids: CASSPISSLGPYNEQFF. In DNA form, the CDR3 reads TGTGCCAGCAGCCCGATTTCCAGTTTGGGTCCGTACAATGAGCAGTTCTTC.

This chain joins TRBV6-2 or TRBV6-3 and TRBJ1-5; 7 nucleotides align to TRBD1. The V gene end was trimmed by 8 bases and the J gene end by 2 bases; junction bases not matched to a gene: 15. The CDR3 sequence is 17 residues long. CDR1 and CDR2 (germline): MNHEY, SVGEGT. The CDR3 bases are TGTGCCAGCTCCCGGGGACAGCCCCGAGTCGGCAATCAGCCCCAGCATTTT. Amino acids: CASSRGQPRVGNQPQHF.

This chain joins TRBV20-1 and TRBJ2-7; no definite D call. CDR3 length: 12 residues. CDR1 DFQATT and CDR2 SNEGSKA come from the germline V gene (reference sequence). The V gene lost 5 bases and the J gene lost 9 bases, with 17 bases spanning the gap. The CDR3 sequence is CSASRPIPGQYF. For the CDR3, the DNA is TGCAGTGCTTCCCGTCCTATTCCTGGGCAGTACTTC.

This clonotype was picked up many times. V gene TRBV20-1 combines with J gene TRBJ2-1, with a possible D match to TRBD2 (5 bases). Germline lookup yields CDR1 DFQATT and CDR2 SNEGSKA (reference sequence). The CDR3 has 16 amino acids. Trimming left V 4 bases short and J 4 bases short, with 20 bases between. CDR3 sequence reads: CSAISQAEPLYNEQFF. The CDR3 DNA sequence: TGCAGTGCTATCTCCCAAGCGGAGCCTCTGTACAATGAGCAGTTCTTC.

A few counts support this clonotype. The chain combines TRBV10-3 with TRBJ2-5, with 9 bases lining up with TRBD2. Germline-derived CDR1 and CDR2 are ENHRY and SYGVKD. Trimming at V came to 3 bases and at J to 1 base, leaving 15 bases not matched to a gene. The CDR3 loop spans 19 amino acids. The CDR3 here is CAISDRTSAQGGLQETQYF. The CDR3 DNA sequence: TGTGCCATCAGTGACAGGACTAGCGCCCAAGGGGGCCTCCAAGAGACCCAGTACTTC.

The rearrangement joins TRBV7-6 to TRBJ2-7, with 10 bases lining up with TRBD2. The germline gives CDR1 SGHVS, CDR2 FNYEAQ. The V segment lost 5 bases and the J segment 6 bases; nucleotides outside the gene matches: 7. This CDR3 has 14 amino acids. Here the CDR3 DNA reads TGTGCCAGCAGCCTCCTAGCGGGAGTTACCGAGCAGTACTTC. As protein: CASSLLAGVTEQYF.

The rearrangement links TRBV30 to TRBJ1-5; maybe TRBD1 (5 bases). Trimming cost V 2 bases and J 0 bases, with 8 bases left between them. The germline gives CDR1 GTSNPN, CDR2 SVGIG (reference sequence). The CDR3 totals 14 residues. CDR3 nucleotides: TGTGCCTGGAGTCCCAGGGTTAGCAATCAGCCCCAGCATTTT. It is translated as CAWSPRVSNQPQHF.

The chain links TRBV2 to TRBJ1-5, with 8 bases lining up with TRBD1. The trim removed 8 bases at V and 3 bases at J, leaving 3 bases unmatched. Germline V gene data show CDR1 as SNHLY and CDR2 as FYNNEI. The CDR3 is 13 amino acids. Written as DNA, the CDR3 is TGTGCCAGCGCGGACAGGGACAATCAGCCCCAGCATTTT. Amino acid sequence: CASADRDNQPQHF.

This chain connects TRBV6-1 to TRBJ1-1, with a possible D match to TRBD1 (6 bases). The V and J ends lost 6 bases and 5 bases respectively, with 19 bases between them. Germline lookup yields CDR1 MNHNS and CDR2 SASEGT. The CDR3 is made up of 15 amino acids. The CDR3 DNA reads TGTGCCAGCAGACTCACAGGGATGGGGAAGACTGAAGCTTTCTTT. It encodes CASRLTGMGKTEAFF.

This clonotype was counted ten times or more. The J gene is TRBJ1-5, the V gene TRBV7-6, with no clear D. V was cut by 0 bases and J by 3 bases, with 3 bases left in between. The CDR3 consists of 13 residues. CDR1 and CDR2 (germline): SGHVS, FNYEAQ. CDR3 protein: CASSLASNQPQHF. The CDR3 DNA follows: TGTGCCAGCAGCTTAGCTTCCAATCAGCCCCAGCATTTT.

The CDR3 protein is CSARGGTSGLYNEQFF. CDR3 DNA sequence: TGCAGTGCTAGAGGTGGGACTAGCGGGCTTTACAATGAGCAGTTCTTC. V gene TRBV20-1 combines with J gene TRBJ2-1, with TRBD2 matching over 12 bases. This CDR3 contains 16 residues. Germline V CDR1 and CDR2: DFQATT, SNEGSKA (reference sequence). V trimming: 1 base; J trimming: 4 bases; junction bases outside the gene matches: 5.

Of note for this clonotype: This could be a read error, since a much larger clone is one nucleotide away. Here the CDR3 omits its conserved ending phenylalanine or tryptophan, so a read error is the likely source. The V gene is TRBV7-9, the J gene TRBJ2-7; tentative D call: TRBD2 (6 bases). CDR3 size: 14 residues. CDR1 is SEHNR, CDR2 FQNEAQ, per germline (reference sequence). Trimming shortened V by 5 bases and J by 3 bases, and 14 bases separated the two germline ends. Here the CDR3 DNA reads TGTGCCAGCAGCCCTGGGACTTCCTACTACGAGCAGTACCTC. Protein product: CASSPGTSYYEQYL.

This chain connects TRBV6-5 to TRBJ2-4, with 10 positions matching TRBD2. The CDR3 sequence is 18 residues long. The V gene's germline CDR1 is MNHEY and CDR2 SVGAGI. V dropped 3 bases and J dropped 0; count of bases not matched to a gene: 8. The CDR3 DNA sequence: TGTGCCAGCAGTTATAGGGCTAGCGGGAGAGGAGCCAAAAACATTCAGTACTTC. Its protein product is CASSYRASGRGAKNIQYF.

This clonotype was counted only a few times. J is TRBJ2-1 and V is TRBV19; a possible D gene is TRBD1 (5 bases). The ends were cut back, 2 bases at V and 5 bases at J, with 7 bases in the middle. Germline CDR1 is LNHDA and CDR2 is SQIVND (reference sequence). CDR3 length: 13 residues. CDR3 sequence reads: CASSITGDNEQFF. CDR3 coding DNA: TGTGCCAGTAGTATAACAGGAGACAATGAGCAGTTCTTC.

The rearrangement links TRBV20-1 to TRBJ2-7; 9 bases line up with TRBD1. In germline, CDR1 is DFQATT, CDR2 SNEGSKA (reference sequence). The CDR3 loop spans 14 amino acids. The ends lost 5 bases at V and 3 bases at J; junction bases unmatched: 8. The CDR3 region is CSAPIRTGVYEQYF. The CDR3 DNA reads TGCAGTGCTCCCATCCGGACAGGGGTCTACGAGCAGTACTTC.

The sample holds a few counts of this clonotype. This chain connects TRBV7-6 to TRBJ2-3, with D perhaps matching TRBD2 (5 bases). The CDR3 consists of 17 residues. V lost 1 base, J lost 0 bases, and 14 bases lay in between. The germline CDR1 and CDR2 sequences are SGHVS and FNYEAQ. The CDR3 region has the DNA TGTGCCAGCAGCTTAGTCAAGGGAGCCCAAAGCACAGATACGCAGTATTTT. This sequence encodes CASSLVKGAQSTDTQYF.

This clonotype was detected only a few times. CDR3 DNA: TGCGCCAGCAGCCCCCAGGACAGAAACACCGGGGAGCTGTTTTTT. Residues: CASSPQDRNTGELFF. This chain uses TRBV4-3 with TRBJ2-2; D is perhaps TRBD1 (6 bases). The germline gives CDR1 LGHNA, CDR2 YSLEER. V shed 4 bases and J shed 2 bases, with 11 bases lying between them. This CDR3 spans 15 amino acids.

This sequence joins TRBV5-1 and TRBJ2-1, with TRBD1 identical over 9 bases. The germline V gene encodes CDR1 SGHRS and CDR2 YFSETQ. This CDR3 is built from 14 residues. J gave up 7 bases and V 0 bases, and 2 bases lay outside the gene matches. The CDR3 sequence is CASSLGDRENEQFF. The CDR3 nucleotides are TGCGCCAGCAGCTTGGGGGACAGGGAGAATGAGCAGTTCTTC.

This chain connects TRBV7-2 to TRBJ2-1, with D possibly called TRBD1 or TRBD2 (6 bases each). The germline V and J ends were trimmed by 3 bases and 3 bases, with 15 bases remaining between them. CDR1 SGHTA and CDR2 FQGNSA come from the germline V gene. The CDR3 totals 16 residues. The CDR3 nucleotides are TGTGCCAGCAGCTTGACTGTAGGGGGGAACTACAATGAGCAGTTCTTC. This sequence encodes CASSLTVGGNYNEQFF.

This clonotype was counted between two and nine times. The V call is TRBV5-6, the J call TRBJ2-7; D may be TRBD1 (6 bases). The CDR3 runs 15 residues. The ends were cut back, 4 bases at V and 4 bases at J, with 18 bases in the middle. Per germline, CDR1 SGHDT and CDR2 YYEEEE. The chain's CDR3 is CASSPEAGVSYEQYF. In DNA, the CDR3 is TGTGCCAGCAGCCCGGAGGCAGGGGTGAGTTACGAGCAGTACTTC.

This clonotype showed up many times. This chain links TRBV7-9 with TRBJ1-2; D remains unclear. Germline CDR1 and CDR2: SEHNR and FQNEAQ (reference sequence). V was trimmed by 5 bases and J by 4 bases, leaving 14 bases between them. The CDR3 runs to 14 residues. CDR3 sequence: CASSAQRSSYGYTF. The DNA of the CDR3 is TGTGCCAGCAGCGCCCAACGGTCCAGCTATGGCTACACCTTC. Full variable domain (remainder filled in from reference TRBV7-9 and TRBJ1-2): DTGVSQNPRHKITKRGQNVTFRCDPISEHNRLYWYRQTLGQGPEFLTYFQNEAQLEKSRLLSDRFSAERPKGSFSTLEIQRTEQGDSAMYLCASSAQRSSYGYTFGSGTRLTVV.

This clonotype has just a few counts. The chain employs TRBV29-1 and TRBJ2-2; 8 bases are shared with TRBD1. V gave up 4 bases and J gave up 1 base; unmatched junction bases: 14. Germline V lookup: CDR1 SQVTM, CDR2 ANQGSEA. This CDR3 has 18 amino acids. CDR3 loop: CSVGPISRGRLNTGELFF. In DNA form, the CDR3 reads TGCAGCGTTGGCCCTATTAGCAGGGGGCGGCTGAACACCGGGGAGCTGTTTTTT.

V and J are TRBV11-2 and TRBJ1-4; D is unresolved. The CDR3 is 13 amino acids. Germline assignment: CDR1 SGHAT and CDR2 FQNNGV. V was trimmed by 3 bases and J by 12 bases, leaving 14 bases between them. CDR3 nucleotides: TGTGCCAGCAGCTTCGGAGCGTACCAGGAACTGTTTTTT. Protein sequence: CASSFGAYQELFF.